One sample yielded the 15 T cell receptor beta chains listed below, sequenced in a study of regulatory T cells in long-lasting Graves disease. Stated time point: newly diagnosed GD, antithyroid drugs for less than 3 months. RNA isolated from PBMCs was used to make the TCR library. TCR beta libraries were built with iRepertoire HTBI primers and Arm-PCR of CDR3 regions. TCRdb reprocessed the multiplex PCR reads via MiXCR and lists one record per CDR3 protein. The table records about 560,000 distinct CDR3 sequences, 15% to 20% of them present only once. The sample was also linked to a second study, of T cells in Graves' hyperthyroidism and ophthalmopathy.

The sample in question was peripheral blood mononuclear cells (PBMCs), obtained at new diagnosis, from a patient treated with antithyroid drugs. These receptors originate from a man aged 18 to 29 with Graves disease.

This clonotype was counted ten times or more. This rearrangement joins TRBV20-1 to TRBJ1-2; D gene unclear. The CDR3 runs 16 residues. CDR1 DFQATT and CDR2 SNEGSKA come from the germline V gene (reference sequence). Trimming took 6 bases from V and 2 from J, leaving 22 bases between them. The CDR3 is CSALTEAAARNYGYTF. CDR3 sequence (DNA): TGCAGTGCCCTTACAGAGGCAGCTGCACGAAACTATGGCTACACCTTC.

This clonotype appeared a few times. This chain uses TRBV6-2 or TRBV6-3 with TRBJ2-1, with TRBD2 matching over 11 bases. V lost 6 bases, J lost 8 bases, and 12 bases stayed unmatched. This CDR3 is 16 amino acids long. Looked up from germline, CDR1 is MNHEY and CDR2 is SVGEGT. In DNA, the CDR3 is TGTGCCAGCAGCTTTAGCGGGAGGGGAGAATTTTATGAGCAGTTCTTC. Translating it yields CASSFSGRGEFYEQFF.

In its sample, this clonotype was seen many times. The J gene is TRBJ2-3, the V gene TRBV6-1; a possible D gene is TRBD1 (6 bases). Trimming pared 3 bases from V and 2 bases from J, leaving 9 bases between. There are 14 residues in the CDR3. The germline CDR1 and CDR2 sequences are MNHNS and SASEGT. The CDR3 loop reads CASSDRGNTDTQYF. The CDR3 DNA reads TGTGCCAGCAGTGACAGGGGCAACACAGATACGCAGTATTTT.

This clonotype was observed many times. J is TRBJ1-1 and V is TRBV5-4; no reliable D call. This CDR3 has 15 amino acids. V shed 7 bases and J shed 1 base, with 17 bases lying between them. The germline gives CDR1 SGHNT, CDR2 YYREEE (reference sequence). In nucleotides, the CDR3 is TGTGCCAGCCGCTACACGGCGGGTCCGAACACTGAAGCTTTCTTT. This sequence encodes CASRYTAGPNTEAFF.

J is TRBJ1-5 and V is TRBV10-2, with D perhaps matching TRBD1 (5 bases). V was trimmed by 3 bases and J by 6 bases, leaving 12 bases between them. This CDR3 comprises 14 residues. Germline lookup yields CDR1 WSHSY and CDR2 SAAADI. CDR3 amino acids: CASSDRQGGQPQHF. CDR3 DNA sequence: TGCGCCAGCAGTGATAGGCAGGGAGGTCAGCCCCAGCATTTT.

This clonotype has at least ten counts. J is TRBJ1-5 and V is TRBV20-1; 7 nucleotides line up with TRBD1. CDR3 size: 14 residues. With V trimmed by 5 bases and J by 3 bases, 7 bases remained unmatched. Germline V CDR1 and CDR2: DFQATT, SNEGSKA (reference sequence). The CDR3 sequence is CSAGRTGLNQPQHF. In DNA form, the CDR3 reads TGCAGTGCTGGAAGGACAGGCCTCAATCAGCCCCAGCATTTT.

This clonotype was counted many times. The CDR3 is CASSSWTAAGGTQYF. In nucleotides, the CDR3 is TGTGCCAGCAGTTCCTGGACGGCCGCAGGGGGTACGCAGTATTTT. The rearrangement uses TRBV12-3 or TRBV12-4 and TRBJ2-3; TRBD1 agrees at 7 bases. The CDR3 covers 15 residues. With 4 bases clipped from V and 8 bases from J, the junction kept 12 bases outside the gene matches.

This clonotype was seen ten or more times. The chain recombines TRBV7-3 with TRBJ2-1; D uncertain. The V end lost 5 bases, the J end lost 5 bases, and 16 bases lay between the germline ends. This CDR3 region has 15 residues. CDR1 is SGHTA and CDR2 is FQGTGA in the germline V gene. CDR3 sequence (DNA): TGTGCCAGCAGCCCACTACACACTACGAACAATGAGCAGTTCTTC. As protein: CASSPLHTTNNEQFF.

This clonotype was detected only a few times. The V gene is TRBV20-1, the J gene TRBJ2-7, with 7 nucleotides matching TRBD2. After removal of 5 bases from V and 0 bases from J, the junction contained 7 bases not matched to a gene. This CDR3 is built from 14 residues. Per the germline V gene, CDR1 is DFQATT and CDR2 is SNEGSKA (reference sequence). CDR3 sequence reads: CSAQAGLSSYEQYF. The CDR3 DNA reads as TGCAGTGCTCAAGCGGGACTTTCCTCCTACGAGCAGTACTTC.

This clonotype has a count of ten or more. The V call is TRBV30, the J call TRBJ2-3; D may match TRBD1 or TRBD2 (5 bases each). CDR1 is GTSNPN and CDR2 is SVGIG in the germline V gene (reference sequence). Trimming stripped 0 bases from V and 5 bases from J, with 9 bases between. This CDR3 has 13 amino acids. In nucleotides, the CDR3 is TGTGCCTGGAGTGTTAGGGGAGTAGATACGCAGTATTTT. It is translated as CAWSVRGVDTQYF. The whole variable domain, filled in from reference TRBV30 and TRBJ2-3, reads SQTIHQWPATLVQPVGSPLSLECTVEGTSNPNLYWYRQAAGRGLQLLFYSVGIGQISSEVPQNLSASRPQDRQFILSSKKLLLSDSGFYLCAWSVRGVDTQYFGPGTRLTVL.

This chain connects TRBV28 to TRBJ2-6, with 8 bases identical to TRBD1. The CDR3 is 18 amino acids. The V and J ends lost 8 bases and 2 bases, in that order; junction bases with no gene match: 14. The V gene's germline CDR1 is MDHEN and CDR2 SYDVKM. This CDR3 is CASGTGGYKKAGANVLTF. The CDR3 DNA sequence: TGTGCCAGCGGTACAGGGGGTTATAAAAAGGCTGGGGCCAACGTCCTGACTTTC. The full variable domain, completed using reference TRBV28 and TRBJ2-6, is DVKVTQSSRYLVKRTGEKVFLECVQDMDHENMFWYRQDPGLGLRLIYFSYDVKMKEKGDIPEGYSVSREKKERFSLILESASTNQTSMYLCASGTGGYKKAGANVLTFGAGSRLTVL.

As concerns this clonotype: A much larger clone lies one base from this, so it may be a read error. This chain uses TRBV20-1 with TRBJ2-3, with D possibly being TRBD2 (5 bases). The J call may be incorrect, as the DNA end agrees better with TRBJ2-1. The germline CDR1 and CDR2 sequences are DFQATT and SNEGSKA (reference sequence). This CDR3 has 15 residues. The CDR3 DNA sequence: TGCAGTGCTACTTCAACCGGACTGGTGTACGGAGAGCAGTTCTTC. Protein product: CSATSTGLVYGEQFF.

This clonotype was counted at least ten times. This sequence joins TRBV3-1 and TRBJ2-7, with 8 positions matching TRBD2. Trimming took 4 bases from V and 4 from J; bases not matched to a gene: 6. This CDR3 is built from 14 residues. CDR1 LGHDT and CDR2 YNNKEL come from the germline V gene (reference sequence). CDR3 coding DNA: TGTGCCAGCAGCCTAACCGGGACTAGGTACGAGCAGTACTTC. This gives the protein CASSLTGTRYEQYF.

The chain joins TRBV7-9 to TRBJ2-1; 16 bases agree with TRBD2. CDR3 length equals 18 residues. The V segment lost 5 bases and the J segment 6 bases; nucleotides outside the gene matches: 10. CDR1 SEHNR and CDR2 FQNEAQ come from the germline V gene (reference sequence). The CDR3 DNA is TGTGCCAGCAGCCCCGGGACTAGCGGGAGGGCGAAATTCAATGAGCAGTTCTTC. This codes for CASSPGTSGRAKFNEQFF.

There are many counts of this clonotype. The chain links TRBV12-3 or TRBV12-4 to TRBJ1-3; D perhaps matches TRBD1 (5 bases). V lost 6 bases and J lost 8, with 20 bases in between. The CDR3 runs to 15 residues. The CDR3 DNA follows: TGTGCCAGCAGATGGGGGAGAGGGCGCGGAGACACCATATATTTT. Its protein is CASRWGRGRGDTIYF.